The clone carrying this TCR beta chain was picked up many times. Its specificity is unknown. The data are from a study of T-cell reconstitution after alpha-beta-depleted transplantation in children. Overall study results and limits: High day-60 TCRbeta diversity in some patients came from surviving recipient T cells and thymic progenitors. The study reportedly traced alpha-beta T cells about two months after transplant to several hundred expanded graft clones.

The TCRbeta library incorporated unique molecular identifiers. One entry per CDR3 protein results from TCRdb running MiXCR on the PCR reads. The data contain over 90,000 distinct CDR3 sequences, roughly 6% of them singletons. The TCR comes from a female patient aged 2 to 10 who had a stem cell transplant for Fanconi anemia, so the T cells may come from the graft donor. The sequencing used PBMCs, mostly from graft donor cells, collected 60 days after TCRalphabeta/CD19-depleted stem cell transplant.

The CDR3 DNA reads TGTGCCAGCAGCGCGACAAATACCTACAATGAGCAGTTCTTC. This gives the protein CASSATNTYNEQFF. This sequence joins TRBV2 and TRBJ2-1; D not certain. This CDR3 comprises 14 residues. CDR1 SNHLY and CDR2 FYNNEI come from the germline V gene. Trimming shortened V by 6 bases and J by 2 bases, and 11 bases separated the two germline ends.